This T cell receptor beta chain derives from a study of shared clonotypes between healthy human individuals (TCRdb year 2020). With regard to the full study: A few men and two women, aged 18 to 49 years, made up the cohort. To increase sequencing depth and limit assay-specific biases, TCR repertoire library preparation and sequencing were carried out by different laboratories using diverse techniques. For each donor, CD4 naive and CD4 memory were each run on three plates, CD8 naive on two plates, and CD8 memory on one plate. Leukapheresis yielded between about 0.94 and 9.5 billion PBMCs per donor. To estimate repertoire size and how much clonotype sharing occurs between individuals, the study deeply sequenced the blood TCR repertoires of five or six healthy adults.

From the cysteine up to the phenylalanine, the CDR3 has a length of 15 residues. The kept DNA is CDR3 alone, 45 bases in frame from the first base. Looking up the germline V gene yields CDR1 SGHVS and CDR2 FNYEAQ. A distance of 17 bases separates the germline ends of V and J, which lose 6 bases and 3 bases respectively. Comment on this clone: What this receptor recognizes is not known. One base away there is no much larger clone; base qualities are not given.

TCR CDR3 regions were amplified from genomic DNA by multiplex PCR using the deep immunoSEQ assay. Extracted genomic DNA from each cell subset was spread evenly across all wells of several immunoSEQ 96-well plates, with each plate serving as a replicate. Each replicate PCR for sorted subsets received roughly 0.2 ug genomic DNA, equal to roughly 29,000 T cell genomes. Purified libraries were quantified with a Qubit 3.0 fluorometer, sized on a Bioanalyzer 2100, and re-quantified with the KAPA Library Quantification kit. Every immunoSEQ 96-well plate was sequenced on a separate single-read 150-cycle Illumina NextSeq 550 flow cell. Under the source paper's analysis protocol: Because the immunoSEQ output held only junctional sequences and lacked quality scores, the filtering could not match the filtering applied to full-length reads. To assign V/J genes and CDR3, sequences were annotated using PyIR, a Python wrapper for IgBLAST v1.9, with IMGT germline references. Any read was removed if the V/J assignment was weak (E-value above 1e-6), the CDR3 was missing, or the read contained stop codons, out-of-frame junctions, or ambiguous translated residues. V3J clonotypes were defined as sequences sharing the same inferred V gene, J gene, and CDR3 amino acid sequence. Percentage overlap between repertoires was computed as shared unique clonotypes divided by the size of the smaller repertoire. RTK rarefaction, the Chao1 estimator, and Recon v2.1 estimates of unobserved clonotypes were used to assess repertoire richness. Generation probabilities for all TCRbeta clonotypes obtained by the gDNA method from several donors were computed using OLGA. In its TCRdb copy, this immuneACCESS table keeps in-frame sequences only and misses some clones. Where compared with another copy, unresolved V genes explain less than half of these, and the others have no known cause. For V, J and clone size, that table is used; D and trimming come from the DNA. This sample comprises 950,000 to 1,300,000 clones, about 77% of them detected only once. The ten largest account for over 1.3% of the sample.

Overall results and qualifications from the work: Based on pairwise subsampling, the degree of clonotype sharing among donors was expected to be affected by sequencing depth. Because the study included only a small number of donors, the genetic and exposure-history diversity represented was limited. Roughly 5% of naive CD4, more than 3% of naive CD8, about 2.4% of memory CD4, and approximately 0.4% of memory CD8 clonotypes were shared across a few donors. Estimated clonotype richness was generally larger for naive than for memory subsets. Rarefaction of sorted-subset datasets indicated incomplete sequencing despite the large sequencing depth. Sampling was restricted to blood, and TCR repertoires in tissues likely differ from the TCR repertoires found in blood. Compared with non-shared clonotypes, clonotypes shared by all four sorted-subset donors had higher generation probabilities.

Donors were healthy HIV-negative adults with no recently reported acute infections or vaccinations. Every donor was a Caucasian adult living in Nashville, Tennessee, USA. CD4+ T cells were enriched by magnetic negative selection, after which naive cells were positively selected on CD45RA and the negative fraction was taken as the memory subset. After blood collection by leukapheresis, PBMCs were isolated using Ficoll-Histopaque density gradient centrifugation and then cryopreserved in the vapor phase of liquid nitrogen. Analytical flow cytometry was used to check the purity and quantity of every magnetically sorted T cell population. From each sorted fraction, genomic DNA was isolated and quantified by UV absorbance on a Nanodrop 2000c.

This TCR was sampled from a man younger than 35 in good health. Recombination joined TRBV7-6 with TRBJ2-5; possibly the D gene is TRBD2, per 5 matching bases. The specimen was memory CD4+ T cells sorted from blood. The label giving this sample's cell subset or site can be read as: CD45RA-negative fraction. The DNA is as follows: TGTGCCAGCAGTCTAGCCGGTGGGTGGGAAGAGACCCAGTACTTC. It translates as CASSLAGGWEETQYF.